This is a list of T cell receptor beta chains from one sample in a study of T cells in Graves' hyperthyroidism and ophthalmopathy. TCRdb re-derived calls from the multiplex PCR reads in MiXCR, one entry per CDR3 protein. Among under 600,000 distinct CDR3 sequences listed, roughly 16% were seen once. Specimen: blood. These receptors were taken from a woman aged 40 to 50 with Graves' ophthalmopathy. Both conserved end residues are part of each CDR3. The D gene is left open where the match is weak. Part of the rows lack a size; the others show once, few, many or a class for expanded clones.

v_call	clone_size	cdr3_length	d_call	j_call	cdr3_nt	cdr3_aa
TRBV5-1	many	15	NA	TRBJ1-4	TGCGCCAGCAGCTTGGCGGGGGACATTCAAGAAAAACTGTTTTTT	CASSLAGDIQEKLFF
TRBV11-2	many	16	NA	TRBJ1-6	TGTGCCAGCAGCTTAGGGGAGAGCTCCTATAATTCACCCCTCCACTTT	CASSLGESSYNSPLHF
TRBV7-7	many	15	NA	TRBJ2-2	TGTGCTAGCAGTTCCATCGGGGCGGGTGCCGGGGAGCTGTTTTTT	CASSSIGAGAGELFF
TRBV20-1	NA	12	NA	TRBJ1-1	TGCAGTGCCTTATTATTGAACACTGAAGCTTTCTTT	CSALLLNTEAFF
TRBV5-1	few	14	NA	TRBJ2-2	TGCGCCAGCAGCTTGGAGACACCCACCGGGGAGCTGTTTTTT	CASSLETPTGELFF
TRBV20-1	NA	14	NA	TRBJ1-4	TGCAGTGCTAAAACAGGTTTACTTGTGGAAAAACTGTTTTTT	CSAKTGLLVEKLFF
TRBV15	NA	13	NA	TRBJ1-5	TGTGCCACCAGCAGAGACAGGGGTCAGCCCCAGCATTTT	CATSRDRGQPQHF
TRBV12-3/TRBV12-4	many	16	TRBD2	TRBJ2-3	TGTGCCAGCAGGCCTCCGACTAGCGGGGGGGTAGATACGCAGTATTTT	CASRPPTSGGVDTQYF
TRBV20-1	many	11	NA	TRBJ1-1	TGCAGTGCTAACAGGGATGATGGAGCTTTCTTT	CSANRDDGAFF
TRBV10-3	NA	14	NA	TRBJ2-3	TGTGCCACCCGGACCGAGACATATACAGATACGCAGTATTTT	CATRTETYTDTQYF
TRBV24-1	NA	13	NA	TRBJ2-5	TGTGCCACAACGGACCGGGCGGGGGAGACCCAGTACTTC	CATTDRAGETQYF
TRBV11-2	many	12	NA	TRBJ1-2	TGTGCCAGCAGCTTATTGGGTCGTGGCTACACCTTC	CASSLLGRGYTF
TRBV30	many	15	NA	TRBJ1-5	TGTGCCTGGAGTGTACTAGGGGTTAGCAATCAGCCCCAGCATTTT	CAWSVLGVSNQPQHF
TRBV6-4	many	16	NA	TRBJ2-2	TGTGCCAGCAGTGAGGGGGGACAGAGGAACACCGGGGAGCTGTTTTTT	CASSEGGQRNTGELFF
TRBV19	NA	16	TRBD1	TRBJ1-4	TGTGCCAGTAGTAAAACCCGACAGGGAACTAATGAAAAACTGTTTTTT	CASSKTRQGTNEKLFF
TRBV5-5	many	16	TRBD2	TRBJ2-5	TGTGCCAGCAGCTCGACGCGGACTAGCGGGGGGGAGACCCAGTACTTC	CASSSTRTSGGETQYF
TRBV12-3/TRBV12-4	few	14	TRBD1	TRBJ2-7	TGTGCCAGCACTAAGGGGACAGGGGTCTACGAGCAGTACTTC	CASTKGTGVYEQYF
TRBV24-1	few	16	TRBD1	TRBJ2-5	TGTGCCACCTCCGGAATCGGGACAGGGCGACAAGAGACCCAGTACTTC	CATSGIGTGRQETQYF
TRBV30	few	11	NA	TRBJ2-2	TGTGCCTGGAGCGCCTACGGGGAGCTGTTTTTT	CAWSAYGELFF
TRBV5-8	many	17	NA	TRBJ1-1	TGTGCCAGCAGCTTGTTTACAGGGCTGGACGTGAACACTGAAGCTTTCTTT	CASSLFTGLDVNTEAFF
TRBV29-1	few	14	NA	TRBJ2-7	TGCAGCGTTGGACTCTGGGACCGGACGGGCGAGCAGTACTTC	CSVGLWDRTGEQYF
TRBV6-6	few	17	NA	TRBJ1-4	TGTGCCAGCAGTTACTCCCAGGGTCGGGGTATGGGTGAAAAACTGTTTTTT	CASSYSQGRGMGEKLFF
TRBV7-8	NA	18	TRBD2	TRBJ2-3	TGTGCCAGCAGCTTAGCCCTAGCGGGAGGGGGGTTCCCAGATACGCAGTATTTT	CASSLALAGGGFPDTQYF
TRBV9	NA	14	NA	TRBJ2-1	TGTGCCAGCAGCGTCCGGCTGTCCTACAATGAGCAGTTCTTC	CASSVRLSYNEQFF
TRBV20-1	many	13	NA	TRBJ2-3	TGCAGTGCCCCCGCGCCCAGCACAGATACGCAGTATTTT	CSAPAPSTDTQYF
TRBV2	NA	13	NA	TRBJ1-1	TGTGCCACATTTACAAGCCCGGGCACTGAAGCTTTCTTT	CATFTSPGTEAFF
TRBV5-1	many	15	TRBD1	TRBJ2-3	TGCGCCAGCAGCTCCTCGACAGGGGCCGTAGATACGCAGTATTTT	CASSSSTGAVDTQYF
TRBV7-3	many	14	NA	TRBJ2-1	TGTGCCAGCAGCTCCGGGACGGAACCAATGAAGCAGTTCTTC	CASSSGTEPMKQFF
TRBV24-1	many	19	TRBD2	TRBJ2-5	TGTGCCACCAGTGGACCCCCGGGACTAGGAGCCTGGGGCCAAGAGACCCAGTACTTC	CATSGPPGLGAWGQETQYF
TRBV6-1	few	13	NA	TRBJ1-1	TGTGCCAGCAGGCCAGGACGGTACACTGAAGCTTTCTTT	CASRPGRYTEAFF
TRBV6-9	once	19	NA	TRBJ1-2	TGTGCCAGCAGTTCACTCGGAGCGGGGGGCCCAGGTGGGACCTATGGCTACACCTTC	CASSSLGAGGPGGTYGYTF
TRBV7-8	NA	15	TRBD1	TRBJ1-4	TGTGCCAGCAGCCCTCCGGGACAGCAAAATGAAAAACTGTTTTTT	CASSPPGQQNEKLFF
TRBV20-1	NA	15	TRBD2	TRBJ2-3	TGCAGTGCTAGGCCCCCCTATAGCGGGGCAGATACGCAGTATTTT	CSARPPYSGADTQYF
TRBV7-3	NA	16	NA	TRBJ1-1	TGTGCCAGCAGCGAACTAGGGGGTGGGTTGGTCGCCGAAGCTTTCTTT	CASSELGGGLVAEAFF
TRBV12-3/TRBV12-4	NA	14	NA	TRBJ1-6	TGTGCCAGCAGTTTAATGAGGATAAATTCACCCCTCCACTTT	CASSLMRINSPLHF
TRBV6-1	many	13	TRBD1	TRBJ1-1	TGTGCCAGCCAGGGACAGGCGAACACTGAAGCTTTCTTT	CASQGQANTEAFF